The rows below give T cell receptor beta chains drawn from one sample of a study of T-cell memory formation after mild COVID-19. Each CDR3 protein gets one entry after TCRdb re-called the 5' RACE reads with MiXCR. The sample holds roughly 450,000 distinct CDR3 sequences, over 15% seen once. Sequencing used PBMCs or a T cell subset sorted from them (not recorded which). These receptors were obtained from a man aged 18 to 30 who had mild COVID-19 (a few samples of this study predate the infection). Cell type and time point are not known. CDR3s include the opening cysteine and the closing phenylalanine or tryptophan. The order of the fields is V gene, J gene, clone size, D gene, CDR3 DNA, CDR3 protein. D genes are given only for firm matches. A clone size is listed for some rows: how often the clone was seen (once, few, many), or a class if it is expanded.

v_call: TRBV2; j_call: TRBJ1-5; clone_size: -; d_call: -; cdr3_nt: TGTGCCAGCCGTCTCGGGGAGAGCACCAATCAGCCCCAGCATTTT; cdr3_aa: CASRLGESTNQPQHF
v_call: TRBV30; j_call: TRBJ1-5; clone_size: -; d_call: -; cdr3_nt: TGTGCCTGGAGTCGGAGGGGAGATCAGCCCCAGCATTTT; cdr3_aa: CAWSRRGDQPQHF
v_call: TRBV27; j_call: TRBJ2-5; clone_size: -; d_call: -; cdr3_nt: TGTGCCACTTCCCTAGGGCCAACGCTCACCCAGTACTTC; cdr3_aa: CATSLGPTLTQYF
v_call: TRBV6-1; j_call: TRBJ2-4; clone_size: -; d_call: TRBD1; cdr3_nt: TGTGCCAGCAGTGGACAGGGACCCAAAAACATTCAGTACTTC; cdr3_aa: CASSGQGPKNIQYF
v_call: TRBV5-1; j_call: TRBJ2-7; clone_size: -; d_call: TRBD1; cdr3_nt: TGCGCCAGCAGCGTACTCGGCCCACAGGGGGCTTACGAGCAGTACTTC; cdr3_aa: CASSVLGPQGAYEQYF
v_call: TRBV6-2/TRBV6-3; j_call: TRBJ1-2; clone_size: -; d_call: TRBD1; cdr3_nt: TGTGCCAGCAGCCCCTTTGAAGGACAGGGAGTAGATGGCTACACCTTC; cdr3_aa: CASSPFEGQGVDGYTF
v_call: TRBV9; j_call: TRBJ2-5; clone_size: -; d_call: TRBD2; cdr3_nt: TGTGCCAGCAGCCCCCCTGATGAGCGGGGGCAAGAGACCCAGTACTTC; cdr3_aa: CASSPPDERGQETQYF
v_call: TRBV7-2; j_call: TRBJ2-1; clone_size: -; d_call: -; cdr3_nt: TGTGCCAGCAGCTTAGGGGGGTATTACAATGAGCAGTTCTTC; cdr3_aa: CASSLGGYYNEQFF
v_call: TRBV5-1; j_call: TRBJ1-1; clone_size: few; d_call: -; cdr3_nt: TGCGCCAGCAGCCTCTCGTCCGGCATGAACACTGAAGCTTTCTTT; cdr3_aa: CASSLSSGMNTEAFF
v_call: TRBV4-2; j_call: TRBJ2-5; clone_size: -; d_call: -; cdr3_nt: TGTGCCAGCAGCCAAGAGTCCCCACAGGGTGGTGGGGAGACCCAGTACTTC; cdr3_aa: CASSQESPQGGGETQYF
v_call: TRBV20-1; j_call: TRBJ2-1; clone_size: -; d_call: -; cdr3_nt: TGCAGTGCTAGAGATCTGACGGACTACAATGAGCAGTTCTTC; cdr3_aa: CSARDLTDYNEQFF
v_call: TRBV20-1; j_call: TRBJ2-3; clone_size: -; d_call: -; cdr3_nt: TGCAGTGCCGCAGACCGACATACGCAGTATTTT; cdr3_aa: CSAADRHTQYF
v_call: TRBV6-2/TRBV6-3; j_call: TRBJ2-4; clone_size: few; d_call: -; cdr3_nt: TGTGCCAGCAGTTCGATTGCCCTCGGGGCGGCTGGCATTCAGTACTTC; cdr3_aa: CASSSIALGAAGIQYF
v_call: TRBV4-3; j_call: TRBJ1-6; clone_size: few; d_call: -; cdr3_nt: TGCGCCAGCAGCCAAGAGCCTCCAGGCTCCTATAATTCACCCCTCCACTTT; cdr3_aa: CASSQEPPGSYNSPLHF
v_call: TRBV5-1; j_call: TRBJ1-1; clone_size: many; d_call: TRBD1; cdr3_nt: TGCGCCAGCAGCGTTACCGGGACAGTGGGCACTGAAGCTTTCTTT; cdr3_aa: CASSVTGTVGTEAFF
v_call: TRBV7-3; j_call: TRBJ1-1; clone_size: -; d_call: -; cdr3_nt: TGTGCCAGCAGCTTAACAGGGGGGTACACTGAAGCTTTCTTT; cdr3_aa: CASSLTGGYTEAFF
v_call: TRBV3-1; j_call: TRBJ2-6; clone_size: few; d_call: -; cdr3_nt: TGTGCCAGCAGCCCCTCCTTGGGGGCTGGGGCCAACGTCCTGACTTTC; cdr3_aa: CASSPSLGAGANVLTF
v_call: TRBV4-1; j_call: TRBJ2-1; clone_size: few; d_call: -; cdr3_nt: TGCGCCAGCAGCCAAGATTCCAGGCCCAATGAGCAGTTCTTC; cdr3_aa: CASSQDSRPNEQFF
v_call: TRBV7-9; j_call: TRBJ2-5; clone_size: few; d_call: -; cdr3_nt: TGTGCCAGCAGCCCCGGGACTTCTTCCCCGGCCGAGACCCAGTACTTC; cdr3_aa: CASSPGTSSPAETQYF
v_call: TRBV12-3/TRBV12-4; j_call: TRBJ2-7; clone_size: -; d_call: -; cdr3_nt: TGTGCCAGCAGACCTTGCGGGGAGCAGTACTTC; cdr3_aa: CASRPCGEQYF
v_call: TRBV7-2; j_call: TRBJ1-1; clone_size: few; d_call: TRBD1; cdr3_nt: TGTGCCAGCAGCTTTTGGGGACAGGAAGCTTTCTTT; cdr3_aa: CASSFWGQEAFF
v_call: TRBV28; j_call: TRBJ1-2; clone_size: few; d_call: TRBD1; cdr3_nt: TGTGCCAGCACGGGACAGCCCAACTATGGCTACACCTTC; cdr3_aa: CASTGQPNYGYTF
v_call: TRBV7-3; j_call: TRBJ2-1; clone_size: few; d_call: TRBD2; cdr3_nt: TGTGCCAGCAGCCTACTTTCGACTAGCGGGTACAATGAGCAGTTCTTC; cdr3_aa: CASSLLSTSGYNEQFF
v_call: TRBV4-1; j_call: TRBJ2-7; clone_size: -; d_call: -; cdr3_nt: TGCGCCAGCAGCCAAGCGGGGGTCTCCTACGAGCAGTACTTC; cdr3_aa: CASSQAGVSYEQYF
v_call: TRBV5-6; j_call: TRBJ2-1; clone_size: few; d_call: -; cdr3_nt: TGTGCCAGCAGGACCCAGGGCAGGGTGTTTCCTAGCGCGACCTACAATGAGCAGTTCTTC; cdr3_aa: CASRTQGRVFPSATYNEQFF
v_call: TRBV5-4; j_call: TRBJ2-2; clone_size: -; d_call: TRBD2; cdr3_nt: TGTGCCAGCAGCTTGTTTGGACTAGCGGGTACCAGGGACACCGGGGAGCTGTTTTTT; cdr3_aa: CASSLFGLAGTRDTGELFF